This T cell receptor beta chain was found in a study of T cell repertoires in cytomegalovirus infection. Study-wide background: CMV epitopes in the study were HLA-C-restricted (recently identified) and HLA-B-restricted (well studied).

About this clonotype: Its antigen is unknown. A much larger clone lies one base from this, so it may be a read error.

MiXCR, run by TCRdb on the reads, gives a single entry per CDR3 protein. Of hundreds of thousands of distinct CDR3 sequences detected, 30% to 35% appear once; the ten largest clones hold under 15%. Study results and limitations: HLA-C-restricted CMV clonotypes gave the most frequent clonotype in two of eight donors. Totalled public TCR beta family frequency picked out people who carried CMV plus the relevant HLA.

Source: cultured CD8+ T cells from PBMCs, taken from culture after CMV antigen stimulation. The clonotype was recovered from a human donor in good health (CMV status not recorded). Some clones in this sample may be carry-over from other donors' samples.

The CDR3 sequence is CVSSTRGRGDNEQFF. CDR3 DNA sequence: TGTGTCAGCAGCACACGCGGGCGGGGGGATAATGAGCAGTTCTTC. V usage is TRBV7-6 and J usage is TRBJ2-1, with 8 bases fitting TRBD2. The germline CDR1 and CDR2 sequences are SGHVS and FNYEAQ. This CDR3 has 15 residues.